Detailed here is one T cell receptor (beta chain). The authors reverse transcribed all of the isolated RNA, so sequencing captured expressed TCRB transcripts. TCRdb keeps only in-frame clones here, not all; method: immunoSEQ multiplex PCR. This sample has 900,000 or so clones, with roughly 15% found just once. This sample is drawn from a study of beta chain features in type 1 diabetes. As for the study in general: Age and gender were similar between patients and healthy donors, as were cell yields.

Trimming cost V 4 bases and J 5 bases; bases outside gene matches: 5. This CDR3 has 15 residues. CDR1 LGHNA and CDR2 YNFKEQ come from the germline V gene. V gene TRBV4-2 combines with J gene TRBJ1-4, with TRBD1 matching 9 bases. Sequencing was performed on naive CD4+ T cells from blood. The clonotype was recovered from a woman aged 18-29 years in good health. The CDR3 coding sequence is TGTGCCAGCAGCCGCCCCGGGACAGGGAATGAAAAACTGTTTTTT. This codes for CASSRPGTGNEKLFF.